This entry lists 31 T cell receptor beta chains sequenced from one sample in a study of cytomegalovirus exposure and HLA in healthy donors. PCR used 60 Vbeta primers and 13 Jbeta primers. Some clones are missing from TCRdb's copy, which holds only in-frame ones; the method was immunoSEQ multiplex PCR. The data show fewer than 200,000 clones, about four fifths seen once. Sequenced input: PBMCs. The receptors here all came from a man aged 45-65 years in good health and CMV-seronegative.

The chain employs TRBV5-4 and TRBJ2-5; weak D call: TRBD2 (5 bases). The better agreement between TRBJ2-7 and the DNA end casts doubt on the J call. Germline V CDR1 and CDR2: SGHNT, YYREEE (reference sequence). The CDR3 spans 16 residues. CDR3 residues: CASSLSRGSGSYEQYF. The CDR3 nucleotides are TGTGCCAGCAGCTTGTCCCGGGGTTCGGGATCCTACGAGCAGTACTTC.

This chain links TRBV29-1 with TRBJ1-1; 8 bases fit TRBD1. Germline values: CDR1 SQVTM, CDR2 ANQGSEA. Germline trimming cut 3 bases from V and 5 bases from J; bases unmatched to any gene: 8. The CDR3 covers 14 residues. The CDR3 loop is CSVETGEGTTEAFF. CDR3 DNA: TGCAGCGTTGAGACAGGGGAAGGTACAACTGAAGCTTTCTTT.

The rearrangement joins TRBV9 to TRBJ2-5; D unresolved. CDR3 length: 16 amino acids. Germline loops: CDR1 SGDLS, CDR2 YYNGEE. The ends were cut back, 0 bases at V and 1 base at J, with 13 bases in the middle. The CDR3 region is CASSVAPGSAQETQYF. The CDR3 DNA reads TGTGCCAGCAGCGTAGCACCCGGTTCCGCCCAAGAGACCCAGTACTTC.

The CDR3, as DNA: TGCGCCAGCCCAAATATCCCGAACAGGGGGAGGGATGAGCAGTTCTTC. Protein product: CASPNIPNRGRDEQFF. The chain links TRBV10-1 to TRBJ2-1; the D gene is possibly TRBD1 (8 bases). V shed 8 bases and J shed 8 bases, with 25 bases lying between them. This CDR3 region has 16 residues. Germline V gene lookup returns CDR1 WNHNN and CDR2 SYGVQD (reference sequence).

The rearrangement uses TRBV18 and TRBJ2-4, with D perhaps matching TRBD2 (6 bases). Trimming shortened V by 8 bases and J by 8 bases, and 16 bases separated the two germline ends. The CDR3 runs to 13 residues. CDR1 is KGHSH and CDR2 is LQKENI in the germline V gene. CDR3 protein: CASPQTRRDIQYF. The DNA for the CDR3 is TGTGCCAGCCCCCAGACTAGGCGAGACATTCAGTACTTC.

The V and J genes are TRBV6-6 and TRBJ2-7; a possible D gene is TRBD1 (5 bases). The CDR3 is made up of 12 amino acids. V was shortened by 6 bases and J by 4 bases, with 10 bases between the two germline ends. Germline lookup yields CDR1 MNHNY and CDR2 SVGAGI (reference sequence). In DNA, the CDR3 is TGTGCCAGCAGCTACCGACAGTACGAGCAGTACTTC. Its protein product is CASSYRQYEQYF.

The V and J genes are TRBV5-1 and TRBJ1-2, with 7 bases that match TRBD1. V trimming: 0 bases; J trimming: 4 bases; junction bases outside the gene matches: 3. CDR3 length: 14 residues. The V gene's germline CDR1 is SGHRS and CDR2 YFSETQ. The CDR3 DNA sequence: TGCGCCAGCAGCTTGGCGACAGGGATCTATGGCTACACCTTC. This gives the protein CASSLATGIYGYTF.

The genes are TRBV11-2 and TRBJ1-2, with D possibly being TRBD1 (5 bases). V was trimmed by 6 bases and J by 4 bases, leaving 18 bases between them. Germline-derived CDR1 and CDR2 are SGHAT and FQNNGV. The CDR3 runs to 15 residues. CDR3 protein: CASSLRRESGYGYTF. The CDR3 DNA is TGTGCCAGCAGTTTACGCAGGGAATCCGGCTATGGCTACACCTTC.

J is TRBJ2-5 and V is TRBV5-1; TRBD2 agrees at 9 bases. Germline CDR1 is SGHRS and CDR2 is YFSETQ. The CDR3 has 16 residues. The V and J ends lost 4 bases and 1 base, in that order; junction bases with no gene match: 8. The CDR3 DNA is TGCGCCAGCAGCCCGGGACTAGCTCCCGCCCAAGAGACCCAGTACTTC. As protein: CASSPGLAPAQETQYF.

This clone was seen only once. CDR3: CAISGGYTDTQYF. In nucleotides, the CDR3 is TGTGCCATTAGCGGGGGGTACACAGATACGCAGTATTTT. The chain links TRBV10-3 to TRBJ2-3; 10 bases agree with TRBD2. V shed 9 bases and J 2 bases; nucleotides not matched to a gene: 2. The CDR3 spans 13 residues. Germline lookup yields CDR1 ENHRY and CDR2 SYGVKD.

This chain joins TRBV4-1 and TRBJ2-2; the D gene is possibly TRBD2 (5 bases). Germline loops: CDR1 MGHRA, CDR2 YSYEKL. The ends were cut back, 1 base at V and 7 bases at J, with 13 bases in the middle. This CDR3 region has 15 residues. The CDR3 spells CASSQVPSGFGELFF. In nucleotides, the CDR3 is TGCGCCAGCAGCCAAGTCCCGTCGGGATTCGGGGAGCTGTTTTTT.

V gene TRBV18 combines with J gene TRBJ2-7; D uncertain. CDR1 and CDR2 (germline): KGHSH, LQKENI. Trimming removed 0 bases from V and 5 bases from J, with 5 bases in between. The CDR3 is made up of 12 amino acids. The DNA for the CDR3 is TGTGCCAGCTCACCACCCGAGAACGAGCAGTACTTC. Protein sequence: CASSPPENEQYF.

The rearrangement links TRBV5-8 to TRBJ2-7; possible D gene TRBD1, 6 bases. V shed 6 bases and J shed 6 bases, with 19 bases lying between them. Germline V gene lookup returns CDR1 SGHTS and CDR2 YDEGEE. CDR3 length equals 14 residues. The CDR3 protein is CASTDRSPTLEQYF. As DNA, the CDR3 is TGTGCCAGCACTGACAGGTCCCCAACCCTCGAGCAGTACTTC.

The CDR3 DNA sequence: TGTGCCAGCAGATTAGGGGGTCCCTACGAGCAGTACTTC. Residues: CASRLGGPYEQYF. V gene TRBV6-5 combines with J gene TRBJ2-7, with D perhaps TRBD1 (6 bases). Between the trimmed V and J ends, which lost 6 bases and 2 bases, there was a span of 11 bases. Germline V gives CDR1 MNHEY, CDR2 SVGAGI. The CDR3 spans 13 residues.

This clone turned up a few times. As DNA, the CDR3 is TGTGCCAGCAGCCGAGGGAGCTTAACTGAAGCTTTCTTT. It is translated as CASSRGSLTEAFF. V usage is TRBV7-9 and J usage is TRBJ1-1; D is undetermined. The V gene lost 5 bases and the J gene lost 5 bases, with 12 bases spanning the gap. The CDR3 runs 13 residues. Germline loops: CDR1 SEHNR, CDR2 FQNEAQ (reference sequence).

V and J are TRBV10-3 and TRBJ2-5, with TRBD2 matching over 8 bases. The CDR3 length is 15 residues. Trimming at V came to 10 bases and at J to 1 base, leaving 11 bases not matched to a gene. CDR1 is ENHRY, CDR2 SYGVKD, per germline. The CDR3 here is CATGTDGGAQETQYF. DNA of the CDR3: TGTGCCACCGGAACGGACGGGGGGGCCCAAGAGACCCAGTACTTC.

The CDR3 DNA reads TGTGCCAGGGGGGGGACTAGCGAGAGCACAGATACGCAGTATTTT. This sequence encodes CARGGTSESTDTQYF. The chain uses TRBV6-6 and TRBJ2-3, with 10 bases that match TRBD2. Germline CDR1 MNHNY, CDR2 SVGAGI (reference sequence). V was pared by 9 bases and J by 0 bases, with 6 bases of the junction left unmatched. The CDR3 has 15 amino acids.

This clone was seen a few times. V and J are TRBV6-1 and TRBJ2-2; perhaps TRBD1 as D (6 bases). CDR3 length equals 15 residues. In germline, CDR1 is MNHNS, CDR2 SASEGT. V lost 7 bases, J lost 5 bases, and 17 bases lay in between. CDR3 bases: TGTGCCAGCAAGTCACAGGGTGAGCGTACCGGGGAGCTGTTTTTT. It translates to CASKSQGERTGELFF.

This rearrangement joins TRBV29-1 to TRBJ2-7; possibly TRBD2 for D (6 bases). V was shortened by 4 bases and J by 3 bases, with 22 bases between the two germline ends. CDR1 SQVTM and CDR2 ANQGSEA come from the germline V gene. The CDR3 consists of 16 residues. CDR3 nucleotide sequence: TGCAGCGTTGTAGGAGGGGTCACATCCCCCCACTACGAGCAGTACTTC. Protein sequence: CSVVGGVTSPHYEQYF.

The J gene is TRBJ1-6, the V gene TRBV7-2, with TRBD1 matching over 12 bases. J lost 6 bases, V lost 5 bases, and 5 bases had no gene match. Per germline, CDR1 SGHTA and CDR2 FQGNSA. The CDR3 runs to 16 residues. The CDR3 coding sequence is TGTGCCAGCAGCACCGGGACAGGGGGCGTTAATTCACCCCTCCACTTT. Translation: CASSTGTGGVNSPLHF.

With respect to this clone: A junction end diverges from the germline sequence, so it may reflect a read error. V gene TRBV7-9 combines with J gene TRBJ2-6; tentative D call: TRBD1 (5 bases). Germline V CDR1 and CDR2: SEHNR, FQNEAQ (reference sequence). The CDR3 contains 15 residues. CDR3 loop: CSSSLQTVGANVLTF. CDR3 nucleotide sequence: TGTTCCAGCAGCTTACAGACAGTTGGGGCCAACGTCCTGACTTTC.

This clone appeared a single time. The CDR3 here is CASSVAAGTNTGELFF. The CDR3 DNA reads as TGTGCCAGCAGCGTAGCGGCGGGAACCAACACCGGGGAGCTGTTTTTT. V usage is TRBV9 and J usage is TRBJ2-2, with D possibly TRBD2 on 6 matching bases. Trimming shortened V by 0 bases and J by 2 bases, and 11 bases separated the two germline ends. CDR3 size: 16 residues. CDR1 SGDLS and CDR2 YYNGEE come from the germline V gene. Combining the CDR3 with reference TRBV9 and TRBJ2-2 gives the whole variable domain DSGVTQTPKHLITATGQRVTLRCSPRSGDLSVYWYQQSLDQGLQFLIQYYNGEERAKGNILERFSAQQFPDLHSELNLSSLELGDSALYFCASSVAAGTNTGELFFGEGSRLTVL.

This chain connects TRBV30 to TRBJ2-3; 8 bases are a match to TRBD2. From germline, CDR1 is GTSNPN and CDR2 SVGIG (reference sequence). The junction had 12 bases not matched to a gene; V was cut back by 2 bases and J by 5 bases. The CDR3 length is 16 residues. The CDR3 nucleotides are TGTGCCTGGAGTCGTACGTCAGCGGGAGATGGAGATACGCAGTATTTT. Amino acid sequence: CAWSRTSAGDGDTQYF.

The rearrangement links TRBV2 to TRBJ1-5, with 7 bases identical to TRBD1. The CDR3 loop spans 15 amino acids. The germline V gene encodes CDR1 SNHLY and CDR2 FYNNEI. V was pared by 5 bases and J by 7 bases, with 11 bases of the junction left unmatched. This CDR3 reads CASSRSTGTVQPQHF. The CDR3 coding sequence is TGTGCCAGCAGTAGATCGACAGGGACGGTGCAGCCCCAGCATTTT.

The gene calls are TRBV2 and TRBJ1-1; D uncertain. The CDR3 sequence is 14 residues long. The V end lost 2 bases, the J end lost 0 bases, and 7 bases lay between the germline ends. In germline, CDR1 is SNHLY, CDR2 FYNNEI. DNA for the CDR3: TGTGCCAGCAGTGAACGGTTCATGAACACTGAAGCTTTCTTT. This gives the protein CASSERFMNTEAFF.

V is TRBV7-3 and J is TRBJ2-2; D not certain. Germline-derived CDR1 and CDR2 are SGHTA and FQGTGA. The CDR3 covers 15 residues. V was clipped by 0 bases and J by 7 bases, with 12 bases between them. The DNA for the CDR3 is TGTGCCAGCAGCTTAACCGCCATAGTGAACGGGGAGCTGTTTTTT. This codes for CASSLTAIVNGELFF. The complete variable domain, with remaining parts taken from reference TRBV7-3 and TRBJ2-2, reads GAGVSQTPSNKVTEKGKYVELRCDPISGHTALYWYRQSLGQGPEFLIYFQGTGAADDSGLPNDRFFAVRPEGSVSTLKIQRTERGDSAVYLCASSLTAIVNGELFFGEGSRLTVL.

This chain joins TRBV7-9 and TRBJ2-2; TRBD1 matches at 7 bases. Looked up from germline, CDR1 is SEHNR and CDR2 is FQNEAQ (reference sequence). After removal of 5 bases from V and 0 bases from J, the junction contained 3 bases not matched to a gene. The CDR3 runs 15 residues. CDR3 region: CASSPGQTNTGELFF. CDR3 coding DNA: TGTGCCAGCAGCCCGGGACAGACGAACACCGGGGAGCTGTTTTTT.

V gene TRBV19 combines with J gene TRBJ2-2, with a possible D match to TRBD1 (5 bases). The CDR3 sequence is 12 residues long. The germline gives CDR1 LNHDA, CDR2 SQIVND (reference sequence). The germline V and J ends were trimmed by 7 bases and 3 bases, with 6 bases remaining between them. The CDR3 is CASKTDTGELFF. The CDR3 region has the DNA TGTGCCAGTAAGACAGACACCGGGGAGCTGTTTTTT.

The V call is TRBV5-6, the J call TRBJ2-3, with 7 bases that match TRBD2. Losses at the gene ends were 6 bases for V and 14 bases for J; bases not matched to a gene: 12. The CDR3 length is 12 residues. Germline loops: CDR1 SGHDT, CDR2 YYEEEE. CDR3 sequence: CASILSGESWYF. Written as DNA, the CDR3 is TGTGCCAGCATCCTAAGCGGGGAAAGTTGGTATTTT.

The CDR3 DNA reads TGTGCCACCAAGCGGGGGGGGAGCTACAATGAGCAGTTCTTC. Its protein product is CATKRGGSYNEQFF. The chain joins TRBV15 to TRBJ2-1, with TRBD2 matching over 10 bases. V was pared by 7 bases and J by 3 bases, with 3 bases of the junction left unmatched. This CDR3 comprises 14 residues. CDR1 is LNHNV and CDR2 is YYDKDF in the germline V gene (reference sequence).

V is TRBV7-9 and J is TRBJ2-1; 7 nucleotides agree with TRBD2. This CDR3 has 14 amino acids. CDR1 is SEHNR, CDR2 FQNEAQ, per germline (reference sequence). V dropped 1 base and J dropped 4; count of bases not matched to a gene: 1. The CDR3 here is CASSLGGGYNEQFF. The CDR3 DNA follows: TGTGCCAGCAGCTTAGGGGGGGGGTACAATGAGCAGTTCTTC.